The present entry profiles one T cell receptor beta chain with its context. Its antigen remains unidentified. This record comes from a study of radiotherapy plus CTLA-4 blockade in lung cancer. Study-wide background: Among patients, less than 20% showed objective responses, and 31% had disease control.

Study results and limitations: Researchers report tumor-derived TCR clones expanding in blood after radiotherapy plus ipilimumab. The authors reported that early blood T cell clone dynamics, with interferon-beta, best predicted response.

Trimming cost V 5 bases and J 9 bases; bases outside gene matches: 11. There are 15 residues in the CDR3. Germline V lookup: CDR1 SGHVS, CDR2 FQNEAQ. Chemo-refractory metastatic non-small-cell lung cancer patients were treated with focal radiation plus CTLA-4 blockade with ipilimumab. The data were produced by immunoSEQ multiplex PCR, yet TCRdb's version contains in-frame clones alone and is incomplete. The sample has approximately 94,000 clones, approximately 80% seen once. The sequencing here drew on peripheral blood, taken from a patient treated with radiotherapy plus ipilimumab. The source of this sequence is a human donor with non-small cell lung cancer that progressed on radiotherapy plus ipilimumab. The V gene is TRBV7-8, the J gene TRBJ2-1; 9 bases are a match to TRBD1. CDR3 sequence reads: CASSRQDRGVPEQFF. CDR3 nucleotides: TGTGCCAGCAGCCGCCAGGACAGGGGTGTTCCTGAGCAGTTCTTC.